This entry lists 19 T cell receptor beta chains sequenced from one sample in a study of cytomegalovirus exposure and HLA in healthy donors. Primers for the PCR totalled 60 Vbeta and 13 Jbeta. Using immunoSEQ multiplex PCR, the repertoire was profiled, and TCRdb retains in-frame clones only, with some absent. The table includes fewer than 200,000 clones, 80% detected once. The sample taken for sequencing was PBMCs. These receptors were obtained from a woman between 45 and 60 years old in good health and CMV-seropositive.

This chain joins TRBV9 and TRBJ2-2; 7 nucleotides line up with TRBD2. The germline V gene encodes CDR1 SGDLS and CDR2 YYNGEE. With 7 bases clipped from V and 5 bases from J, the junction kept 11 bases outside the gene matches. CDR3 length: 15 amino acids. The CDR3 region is CASDVGGGPTGELFF. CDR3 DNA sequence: TGTGCCAGCGACGTTGGCGGGGGACCTACCGGGGAGCTGTTTTTT.

In DNA form, the CDR3 reads TGTGCCAGCAGCAAAGAAACCGGGACAGGGAGGAAAAAACTGTTTTTT. Its protein product is CASSKETGTGRKKLFF. The chain employs TRBV21-1 and TRBJ1-4; TRBD1, as called in the table, went unchecked against the DNA. TRBV21-1 is an annotated pseudogene. The CDR3 has 16 amino acids.

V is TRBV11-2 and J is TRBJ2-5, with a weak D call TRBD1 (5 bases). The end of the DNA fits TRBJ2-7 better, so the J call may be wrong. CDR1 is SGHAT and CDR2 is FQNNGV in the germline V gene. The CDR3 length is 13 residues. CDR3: CASSLETVYEQYF. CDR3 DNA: TGTGCCAGCAGCTTAGAGACAGTCTACGAGCAGTACTTC.

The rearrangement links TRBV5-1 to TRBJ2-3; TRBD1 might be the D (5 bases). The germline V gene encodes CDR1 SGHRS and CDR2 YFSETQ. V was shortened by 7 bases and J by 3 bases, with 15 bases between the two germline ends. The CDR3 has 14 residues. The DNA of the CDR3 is TGCGCCAGCCGAATAAAACAGGCGACAGATACGCAGTATTTT. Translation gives CASRIKQATDTQYF.

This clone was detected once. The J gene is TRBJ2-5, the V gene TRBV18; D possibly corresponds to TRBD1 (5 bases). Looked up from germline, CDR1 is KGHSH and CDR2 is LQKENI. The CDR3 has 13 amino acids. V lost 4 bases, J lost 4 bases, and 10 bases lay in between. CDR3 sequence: CASSRNTGETQYF. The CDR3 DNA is TGTGCCAGCTCACGGAACACAGGAGAGACCCAGTACTTC.

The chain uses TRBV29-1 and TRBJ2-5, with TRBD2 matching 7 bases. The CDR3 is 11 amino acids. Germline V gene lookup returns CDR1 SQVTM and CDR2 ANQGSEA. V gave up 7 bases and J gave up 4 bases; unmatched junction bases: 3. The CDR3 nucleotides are TGCAGCGGGGGCGGGAGAGAGACCCAGTACTTC. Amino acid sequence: CSGGGRETQYF.

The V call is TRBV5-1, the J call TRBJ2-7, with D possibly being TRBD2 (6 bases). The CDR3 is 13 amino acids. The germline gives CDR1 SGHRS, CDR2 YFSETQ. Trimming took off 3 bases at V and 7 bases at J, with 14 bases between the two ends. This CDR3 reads CASSWEGRWEQYF. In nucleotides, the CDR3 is TGCGCCAGCAGCTGGGAAGGGAGGTGGGAGCAGTACTTC. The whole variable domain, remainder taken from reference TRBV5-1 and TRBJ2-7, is KAGVTQTPRYLIKTRGQQVTLSCSPISGHRSVSWYQQTPGQGLQFLFEYFSETQRNKGNFPGRFSGRQFSNSRSEMNVSTLELGDSALYLCASSWEGRWEQYFGPGTRLTVT.

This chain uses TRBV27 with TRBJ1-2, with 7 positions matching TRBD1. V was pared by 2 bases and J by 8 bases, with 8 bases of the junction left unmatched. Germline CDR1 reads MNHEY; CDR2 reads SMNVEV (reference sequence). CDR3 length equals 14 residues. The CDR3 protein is CASSLGQGVNGYTF. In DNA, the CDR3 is TGTGCCAGCAGTTTAGGGCAGGGGGTGAACGGCTACACCTTC.

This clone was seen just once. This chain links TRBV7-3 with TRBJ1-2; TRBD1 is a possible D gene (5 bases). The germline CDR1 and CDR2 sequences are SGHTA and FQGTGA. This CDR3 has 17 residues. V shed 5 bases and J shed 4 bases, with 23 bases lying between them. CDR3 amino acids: CASSPPPRVPPVYGYTF. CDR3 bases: TGTGCCAGCAGCCCCCCTCCCAGGGTCCCTCCGGTCTATGGCTACACCTTC.

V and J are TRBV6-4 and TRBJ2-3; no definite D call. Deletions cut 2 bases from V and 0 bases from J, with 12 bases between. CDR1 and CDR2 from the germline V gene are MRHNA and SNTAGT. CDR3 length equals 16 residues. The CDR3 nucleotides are TGTGCCAGCAGTGACAACCCCTGGGCCAGCACAGATACGCAGTATTTT. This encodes CASSDNPWASTDTQYF.

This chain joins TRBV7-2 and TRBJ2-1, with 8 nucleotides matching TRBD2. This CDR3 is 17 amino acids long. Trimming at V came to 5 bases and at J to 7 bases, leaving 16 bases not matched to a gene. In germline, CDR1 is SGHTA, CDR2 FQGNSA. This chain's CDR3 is CASSPPLRAGAWNEQFF. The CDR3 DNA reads TGTGCCAGCAGCCCACCTCTAAGAGCGGGAGCTTGGAATGAGCAGTTCTTC.

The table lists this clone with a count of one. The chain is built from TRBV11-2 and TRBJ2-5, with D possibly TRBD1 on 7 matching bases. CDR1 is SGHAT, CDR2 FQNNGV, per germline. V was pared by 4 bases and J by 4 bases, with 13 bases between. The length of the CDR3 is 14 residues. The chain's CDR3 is CASSSTGTRETQYF. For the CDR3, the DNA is TGTGCCAGCAGCTCGACAGGGACTCGAGAGACCCAGTACTTC.

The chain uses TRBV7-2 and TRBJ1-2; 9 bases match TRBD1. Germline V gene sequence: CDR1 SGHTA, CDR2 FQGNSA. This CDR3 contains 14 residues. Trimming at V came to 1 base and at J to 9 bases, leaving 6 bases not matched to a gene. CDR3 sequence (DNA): TGTGCCAGCAGCTTAGGCGGGACAGGGAAACGCTACACCTTC. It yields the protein CASSLGGTGKRYTF.

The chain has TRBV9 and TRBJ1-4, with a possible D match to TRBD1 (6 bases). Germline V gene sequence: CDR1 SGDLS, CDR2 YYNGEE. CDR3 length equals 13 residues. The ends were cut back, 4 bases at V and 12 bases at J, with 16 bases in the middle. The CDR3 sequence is CASSYEVGQQLFF. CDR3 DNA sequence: TGTGCCAGCAGCTATGAGGTTGGACAGCAACTGTTTTTT.

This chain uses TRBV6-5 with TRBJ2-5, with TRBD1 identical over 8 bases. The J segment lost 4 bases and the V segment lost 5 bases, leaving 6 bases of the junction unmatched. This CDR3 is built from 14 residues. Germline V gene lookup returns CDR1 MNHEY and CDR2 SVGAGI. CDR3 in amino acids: CASSRGQVGETQYF. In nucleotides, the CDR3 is TGTGCCAGCAGTCGGGGACAGGTAGGAGAGACCCAGTACTTC.

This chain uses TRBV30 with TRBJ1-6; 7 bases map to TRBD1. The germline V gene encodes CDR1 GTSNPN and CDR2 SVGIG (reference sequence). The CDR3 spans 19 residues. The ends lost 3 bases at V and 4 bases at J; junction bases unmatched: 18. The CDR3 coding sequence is TGTGCCTGGAGGGCCTATTCGGGACAGCAAAGTTTGTATAATTCACCCCTCCACTTT. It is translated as CAWRAYSGQQSLYNSPLHF. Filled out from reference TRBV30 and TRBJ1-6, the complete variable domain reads SQTIHQWPATLVQPVGSPLSLECTVEGTSNPNLYWYRQAAGRGLQLLFYSVGIGQISSEVPQNLSASRPQDRQFILSSKKLLLSDSGFYLCAWRAYSGQQSLYNSPLHFGNGTRLTVT.

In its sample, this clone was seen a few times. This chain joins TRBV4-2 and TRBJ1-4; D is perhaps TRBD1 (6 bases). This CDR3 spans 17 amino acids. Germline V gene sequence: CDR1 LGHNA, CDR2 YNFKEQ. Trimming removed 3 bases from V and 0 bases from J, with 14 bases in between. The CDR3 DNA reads TGTGCCAGCAGCCACTACAGGGAGACCCCAACTAATGAAAAACTGTTTTTT. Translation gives CASSHYRETPTNEKLFF.

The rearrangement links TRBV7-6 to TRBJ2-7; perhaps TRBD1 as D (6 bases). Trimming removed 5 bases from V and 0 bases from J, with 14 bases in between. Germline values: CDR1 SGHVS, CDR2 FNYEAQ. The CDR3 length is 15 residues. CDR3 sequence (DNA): TGTGCCAGCAGCCGCACCGGACAGCCCTCCTACGAGCAGTACTTC. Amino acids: CASSRTGQPSYEQYF.

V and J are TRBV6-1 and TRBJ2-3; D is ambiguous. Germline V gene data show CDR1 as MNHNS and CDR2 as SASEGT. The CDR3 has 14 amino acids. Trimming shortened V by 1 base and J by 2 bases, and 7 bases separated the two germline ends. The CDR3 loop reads CASSEGLNTDTQYF. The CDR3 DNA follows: TGTGCCAGCAGTGAAGGACTGAACACAGATACGCAGTATTTT.